A single sample is the source of the 8 T cell receptor beta chains below, sequenced in a study of OX40 agonist ivuxolimab in advanced cancers. The repertoire was sequenced with immunoSEQ multiplex PCR; TCRdb's copy has only in-frame clones and lacks some. Of roughly 34,000 clones in the sample, about three quarters were seen once. Sequenced here: CD4+ or CD8+ T cells sorted from blood, sampled in a trial of the OX40 agonist ivuxolimab. The receptors come from an adult with an advanced solid tumor such as melanoma, head and neck, liver or kidney cancer.

A note on this clone: Germline and junction disagree at one end, which may indicate a read error. The J gene is TRBJ2-2, the V gene TRBV19; the match to TRBD2 covers 9 bases. The germline gives CDR1 LNHDA, CDR2 SQIVND (reference sequence). This CDR3 is built from 18 residues. The CDR3, as DNA: TGTGCCAGTGGTATTGGGGCTAGCGGGGCAATGAACACCGGGGAGCTGTTTTTT. It encodes CASGIGASGAMNTGELFF. Complete variable domain (other parts from reference TRBV19 and TRBJ2-2): DGGITQSPKYLFRKEGQNVTLSCEQNLNHDAMYWYRQDPGQGLRLIYYSQIVNDFQKGDIAEGYSVSREKKESFPLTVTSAQKNPTAFYLCASGIGASGAMNTGELFFGEGSRLTVL.

This chain uses TRBV10-2 with TRBJ2-7; tentatively, D is TRBD2 (6 bases). The V and J ends lost 2 bases and 6 bases respectively, with 11 bases between them. Germline CDR1 is WSHSY and CDR2 is SAAADI. There are 13 residues in the CDR3. The CDR3 here is CASSEGSAGEQYF. CDR3 sequence (DNA): TGCGCCAGCAGTGAGGGGTCAGCGGGCGAGCAGTACTTC.

The genes are TRBV10-3 and TRBJ1-2; 7 bases agree with TRBD1. Germline assignment: CDR1 ENHRY and CDR2 SYGVKD. CDR3 size: 15 residues. J gave up 6 bases and V 7 bases, and 14 bases lay outside the gene matches. In DNA form, the CDR3 reads TGTGCCATCAACAATACCCCGGGACAGAATCATGGCTACACCTTC. Translating gives CAINNTPGQNHGYTF.

The rearrangement links TRBV28 to TRBJ2-6; D perhaps matches TRBD2 (6 bases). This CDR3 region has 15 residues. V was clipped by 3 bases and J by 2 bases, with 8 bases between them. Germline lookup yields CDR1 MDHEN and CDR2 SYDVKM. DNA for the CDR3: TGTGCCAGCAGTTTCTCGGGAGCTGGGGCCAACGTCCTGACTTTC. Translating it yields CASSFSGAGANVLTF.

The chain couples TRBV18 to TRBJ1-6; D is unclear. V was cut by 2 bases and J by 7 bases, with 12 bases left in between. Germline-derived CDR1 and CDR2 are KGHSH and LQKENI. CDR3 length equals 15 residues. The CDR3 DNA reads as TGTGCCAGCTCACCAGCGGCAGCGCAGAATTCACCCCTCCACTTT. Translation: CASSPAAAQNSPLHF.

The J gene is TRBJ2-3, the V gene TRBV4-1, with D perhaps matching TRBD1 or TRBD2 (6 bases each). Germline assignment: CDR1 MGHRA and CDR2 YSYEKL. V was trimmed by 0 bases and J by 9 bases, leaving 19 bases between them. This CDR3 has 16 residues. The CDR3 spells CASSQDGGLVLYTQYF. For the CDR3, the DNA is TGCGCCAGCAGCCAAGACGGGGGCTTGGTGCTGTACACGCAGTATTTT.

The rearrangement joins TRBV5-1 to TRBJ2-3; D possibly corresponds to TRBD2 (6 bases). CDR1 SGHRS and CDR2 YFSETQ come from the germline V gene. V lost 6 bases, J lost 1 base, and 18 bases lay in between. CDR3 length equals 16 residues. The CDR3 DNA reads TGCGCCAGCAATAGGGCAGGCGGCGGGGGCACAGATACGCAGTATTTT. It encodes CASNRAGGGGTDTQYF.

This chain joins TRBV5-5 and TRBJ1-2, with D uncertain. Germline CDR1 SGHKS, CDR2 YYEKEE (reference sequence). This CDR3 has 15 amino acids. V was clipped by 1 base and J by 4 bases, with 14 bases between them. CDR3 sequence reads: CASSLSPERPYGYTF. The CDR3 DNA reads as TGTGCCAGCAGCTTGAGTCCGGAACGACCCTATGGCTACACCTTC.